This T cell receptor beta chain was sequenced for a study of OX40 agonist ivuxolimab in advanced cancers. Produced via immunoSEQ multiplex PCR; TCRdb's table is partial and in-frame only. This table holds about 49,000 clones, about 86% found once. The sample was CD4+ or CD8+ T cells sorted from blood, taken in a trial of the OX40 agonist ivuxolimab. The sequence was obtained from an adult with an advanced solid tumor such as melanoma, head and neck, liver or kidney cancer.

This CDR3 reads CASSRDGLGIPKLFF. The CDR3 coding sequence is TGTGCCAGCAGTAGGGACGGCTTGGGGATTCCAAAACTGTTTTTT. V and J are TRBV6-4 and TRBJ1-4; the D gene is possibly TRBD1 (5 bases). Trimming stripped 5 bases from V and 10 bases from J, with 20 bases between. Looked up from germline, CDR1 is MRHNA and CDR2 is SNTAGT. This CDR3 is 15 amino acids long.